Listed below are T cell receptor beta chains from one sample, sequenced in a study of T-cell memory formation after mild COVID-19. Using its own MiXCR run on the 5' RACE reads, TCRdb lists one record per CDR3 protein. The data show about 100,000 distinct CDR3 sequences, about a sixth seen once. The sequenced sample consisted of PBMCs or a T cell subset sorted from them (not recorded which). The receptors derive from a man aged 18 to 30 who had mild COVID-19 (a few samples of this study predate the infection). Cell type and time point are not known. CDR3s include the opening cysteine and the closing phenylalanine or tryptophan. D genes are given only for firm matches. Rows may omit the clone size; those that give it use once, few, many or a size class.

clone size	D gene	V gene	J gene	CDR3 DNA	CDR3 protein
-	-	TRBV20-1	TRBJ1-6	TGCAGTGCTAGAGCGGTGACTTACCAGGAGTATAATTCACCCCTCCACTTT	CSARAVTYQEYNSPLHF
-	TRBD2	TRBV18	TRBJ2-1	TGTGCCAGCTCACCCTTTACGGGGGGGGCCTCCTACAATGAGCAGTTCTTC	CASSPFTGGASYNEQFF
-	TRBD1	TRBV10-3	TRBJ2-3	TGTGCCACGGCCCCGGGGACCAGGGGGACAGATACGCAGTATTTT	CATAPGTRGTDTQYF
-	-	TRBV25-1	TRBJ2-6	TGTGCCAGCAGTGAATATATAAGCTCTGGGGCCAACGTCCTGACTTTC	CASSEYISSGANVLTF
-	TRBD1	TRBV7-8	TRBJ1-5	TGTGCCAGCAGCTTCAGGGGGCTGAGTCAGCCCCAGCATTTT	CASSFRGLSQPQHF
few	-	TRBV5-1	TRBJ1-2	TGCGCCAGCAGCTTGGGTCAGCCCGCTAACTATGGCTACACCTTC	CASSLGQPANYGYTF
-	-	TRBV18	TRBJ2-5	TGTGCCAGCTCACCGGGAGCCGAGACCCAGTACTTC	CASSPGAETQYF
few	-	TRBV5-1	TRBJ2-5	TGCGCCAGCAGATGGGGCCTTGGGGCCGGGGAGACCCAGTACTTC	CASRWGLGAGETQYF
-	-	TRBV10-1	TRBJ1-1	TGCGCCAGCAGTGAATTGATCTACACTGAAGCTTTCTTT	CASSELIYTEAFF
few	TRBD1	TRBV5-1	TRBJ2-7	TGCGCCAGCAGCCCGGAAGGGGACAGAACCTACGAGCAGTACTTC	CASSPEGDRTYEQYF
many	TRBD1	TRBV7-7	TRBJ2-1	TGTGCTAGCAGCTTAGGGACAGGGGGCAATGAGCAGTTCTTC	CASSLGTGGNEQFF
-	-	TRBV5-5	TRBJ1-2	TGTGCCAGCAGCTTGAACAGGCTTACTAACTATGGCTACACCTTC	CASSLNRLTNYGYTF
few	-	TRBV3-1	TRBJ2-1	TGTGCCAGCAGCCAATCTGTGGCGGGCTACAATGAGCAGTTCTTC	CASSQSVAGYNEQFF
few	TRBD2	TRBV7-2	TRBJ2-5	TGTGCCAGCAGCCAGGAGGGCGGGGGGGACACCCAGTACTTC	CASSQEGGGDTQYF
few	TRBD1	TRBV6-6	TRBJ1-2	TGTGCCAGCAGTGGACCGGGACAGGCGTCTTATGGCTACACCTTC	CASSGPGQASYGYTF
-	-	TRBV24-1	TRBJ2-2	TGTGCCACCAGTGATTGGGAGACCGGGGAGCTGTTTTTT	CATSDWETGELFF
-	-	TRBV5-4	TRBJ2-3	TGTGCCAGCAGCTTGAGGGCGGGTGCAACCACAGATACGCAGTATTTT	CASSLRAGATTDTQYF
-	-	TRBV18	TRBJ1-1	TGTGCCAGCTACGAACTTCAGGGGAACACTGAAGCTTTCTTT	CASYELQGNTEAFF
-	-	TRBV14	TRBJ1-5	TGTGCCAGCAGCCCGATGGGCGGCAATCAGCCCCAGCATTTT	CASSPMGGNQPQHF
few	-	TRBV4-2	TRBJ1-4	TGTGCCAGCAGCCCTAGAGGGGGGCTGGGTGAAAAACTGTTTTTT	CASSPRGGLGEKLFF
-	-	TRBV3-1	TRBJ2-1	TGTGCCAGCAGCCAAGATCCGGAGATCGCGGGGCAGTTCTTC	CASSQDPEIAGQFF
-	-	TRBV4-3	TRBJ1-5	TGCGCCAGCAGCCAAGATTCCGCCGCCGGCTATAGCAATCAGCCCCAGCATTTT	CASSQDSAAGYSNQPQHF
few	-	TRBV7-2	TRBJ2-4	TGTGCCAGCAGCCCGCAGACAGATTCAAACATTCAGTACTTC	CASSPQTDSNIQYF
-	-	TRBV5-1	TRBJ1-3	TGCGCCAGCAGCTTGGATAGGGGGGACTCTGGAAACACCATATATTTT	CASSLDRGDSGNTIYF
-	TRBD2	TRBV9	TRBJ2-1	TGTGCCAGCAGCGTACGGACTAGCGGGGGGGCATGGGAGCAGTTCTTC	CASSVRTSGGAWEQFF
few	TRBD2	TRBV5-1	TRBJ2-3	TGCGCCAGCAGCCTCGGGACTAGCGGGGATACGCAGTATTTT	CASSLGTSGDTQYF
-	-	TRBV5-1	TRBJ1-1	TGCGCCAGCAGCCTGGCGGGGGGGCTGAGTGCTGAAGCTTTCTTT	CASSLAGGLSAEAFF
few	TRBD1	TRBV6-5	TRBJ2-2	TGTGCCAGCAGAATGGGACAGAGTAACACCGGGGAGCTGTTTTTT	CASRMGQSNTGELFF
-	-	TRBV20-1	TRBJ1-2	TGCAGTGCTAGAGATCTTAAGTTTAACTATGGCTACACCTTC	CSARDLKFNYGYTF
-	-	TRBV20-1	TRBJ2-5	TGCAGTGCTAGATACCCGGGCCGGCCAGAGGCCCAGTACTTC	CSARYPGRPEAQYF
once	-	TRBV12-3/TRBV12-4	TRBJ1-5	TGTGCCAGCAGTCTAGTCGCGGGGCCGGTGAATCAGCCCCAGCATTTT	CASSLVAGPVNQPQHF
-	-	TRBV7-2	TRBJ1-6	TGTGCCAGCAGTCCGTTCCAGGCCTCCTATAATTCACCCCTCCACTTT	CASSPFQASYNSPLHF
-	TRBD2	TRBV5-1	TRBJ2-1	TGCGCCAGCAGCTTGAGGCCTAGCGGGGACAATGAGCAGTTCTTC	CASSLRPSGDNEQFF
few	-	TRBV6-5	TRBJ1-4	TGTGCCAGTCGTCGGTGGGAGTCAACTAATGAAAAACTGTTTTTT	CASRRWESTNEKLFF
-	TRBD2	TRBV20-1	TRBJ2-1	TGCAGTGCTAGCGGGGGGGCAGTGGGCTACAATGAGCAGTTCTTC	CSASGGAVGYNEQFF
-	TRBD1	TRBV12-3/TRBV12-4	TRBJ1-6	TGTGCCAGCAGCCTCCGGACAGGGGGCAAAAGGAATAATTCACCCCTCCACTTT	CASSLRTGGKRNNSPLHF
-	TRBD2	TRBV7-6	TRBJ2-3	TGTGCCAGCAGCCGAGCGGGACCAGGGAGAAATACGCAGTATTTT	CASSRAGPGRNTQYF
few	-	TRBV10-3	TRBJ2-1	TGTGCCATCAGTGAGTCGACCCCTATAGGTGAGCAGTTCTTC	CAISESTPIGEQFF
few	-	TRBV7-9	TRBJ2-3	TGTGCCAGCAGCATCCCCGGAGGACAGATAAACACAGATACGCAGTATTTT	CASSIPGGQINTDTQYF
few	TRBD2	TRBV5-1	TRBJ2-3	TGCGCCAGCAGCTTGGTGGAGCGGGGCCTTGGGGGAGATACGCAGTATTTT	CASSLVERGLGGDTQYF
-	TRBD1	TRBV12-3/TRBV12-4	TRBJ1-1	TGTGCCAGCAGAACAGGGGCCGGGAACACTGAAGCTTTCTTT	CASRTGAGNTEAFF
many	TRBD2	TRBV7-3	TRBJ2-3	TGTGCCAGCAGCTTACGGGAGGCAGATACGCAGTATTTT	CASSLREADTQYF
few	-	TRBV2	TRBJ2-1	TGTGCCAGCAGGTACACTATTGAATCCTACAATGAGCAGTTCTTC	CASRYTIESYNEQFF
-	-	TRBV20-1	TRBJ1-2	TGCAGTGCTAGAGGCCGACAGGACCTTCAGGCGGATGGCTACACCTTC	CSARGRQDLQADGYTF
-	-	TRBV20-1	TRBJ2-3	TGCAGTGCGCGTACTAGCACAGATACGCAGTATTTT	CSARTSTDTQYF